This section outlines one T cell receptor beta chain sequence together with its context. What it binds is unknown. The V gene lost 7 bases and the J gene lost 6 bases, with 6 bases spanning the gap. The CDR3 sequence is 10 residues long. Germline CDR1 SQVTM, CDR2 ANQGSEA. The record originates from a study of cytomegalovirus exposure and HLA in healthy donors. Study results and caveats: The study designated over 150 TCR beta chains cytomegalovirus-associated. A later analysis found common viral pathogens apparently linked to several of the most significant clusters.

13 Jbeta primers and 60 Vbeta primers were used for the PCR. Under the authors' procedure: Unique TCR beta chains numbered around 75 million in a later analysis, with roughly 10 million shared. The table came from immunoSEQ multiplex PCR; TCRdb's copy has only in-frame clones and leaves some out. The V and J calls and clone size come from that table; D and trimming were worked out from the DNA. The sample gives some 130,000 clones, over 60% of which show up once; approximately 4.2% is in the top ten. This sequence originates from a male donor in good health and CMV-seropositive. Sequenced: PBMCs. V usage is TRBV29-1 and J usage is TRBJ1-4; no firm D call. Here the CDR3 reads CSAHYEKLFF. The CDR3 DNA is TGCAGCGCCCATTATGAAAAACTGTTTTTT. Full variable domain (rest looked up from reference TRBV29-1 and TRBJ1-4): SAVISQKPSRDICQRGTSLTIQCQVDSQVTMMFWYRQQPGQSLTLIATANQGSEATYESGFVIDKFPISRPNLTFSTLTVSNMSPEDSSIYLCSAHYEKLFFGSGTQLSVL.